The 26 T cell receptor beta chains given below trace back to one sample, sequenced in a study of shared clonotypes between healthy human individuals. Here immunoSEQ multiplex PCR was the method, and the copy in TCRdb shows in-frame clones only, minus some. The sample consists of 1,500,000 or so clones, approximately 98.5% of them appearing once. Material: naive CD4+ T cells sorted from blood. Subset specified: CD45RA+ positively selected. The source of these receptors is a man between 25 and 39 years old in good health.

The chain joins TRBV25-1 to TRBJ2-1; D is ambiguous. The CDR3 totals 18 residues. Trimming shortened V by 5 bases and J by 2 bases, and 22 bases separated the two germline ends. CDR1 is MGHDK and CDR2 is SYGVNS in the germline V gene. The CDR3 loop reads CASSRGWSPLVPYNEQFF. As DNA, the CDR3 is TGTGCCAGCAGTCGCGGCTGGTCTCCTCTCGTGCCCTACAATGAGCAGTTCTTC.

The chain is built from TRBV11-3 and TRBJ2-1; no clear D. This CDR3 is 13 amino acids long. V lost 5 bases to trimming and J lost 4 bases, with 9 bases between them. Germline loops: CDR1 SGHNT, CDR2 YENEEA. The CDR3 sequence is CASSPNVYNEQFF. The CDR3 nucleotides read TGTGCCAGCAGCCCTAATGTATACAATGAGCAGTTCTTC.

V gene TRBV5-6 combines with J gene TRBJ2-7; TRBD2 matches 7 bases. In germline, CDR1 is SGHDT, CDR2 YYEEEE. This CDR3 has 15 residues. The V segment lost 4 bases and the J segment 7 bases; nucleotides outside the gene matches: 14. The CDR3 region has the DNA TGTGCCAGCAGCCCGCTTCGGCTAGCGGTGAGGGAGCAGTACTTC. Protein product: CASSPLRLAVREQYF. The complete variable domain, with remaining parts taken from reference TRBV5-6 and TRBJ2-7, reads DAGVTQSPTHLIKTRGQQVTLRCSPKSGHDTVSWYQQALGQGPQFIFQYYEEEERQRGNFPDRFSGHQFPNYSSELNVNALLLGDSALYLCASSPLRLAVREQYFGPGTRLTVT.

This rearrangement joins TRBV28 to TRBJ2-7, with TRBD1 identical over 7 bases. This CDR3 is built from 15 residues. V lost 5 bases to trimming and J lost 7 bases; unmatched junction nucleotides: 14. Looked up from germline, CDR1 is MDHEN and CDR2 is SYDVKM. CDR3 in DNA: TGTGCCAGCAGTCCCGACAGGGCTTTATCGTGGGAGCAGTACTTC. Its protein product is CASSPDRALSWEQYF.

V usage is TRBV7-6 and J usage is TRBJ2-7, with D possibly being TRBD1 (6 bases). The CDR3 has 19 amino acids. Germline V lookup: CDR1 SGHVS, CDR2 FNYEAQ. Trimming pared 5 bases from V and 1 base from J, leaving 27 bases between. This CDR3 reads CASSPANRDKGFLSYEQYF. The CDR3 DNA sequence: TGTGCCAGCAGCCCCGCAAACCGGGACAAGGGTTTTCTATCCTACGAGCAGTACTTC.

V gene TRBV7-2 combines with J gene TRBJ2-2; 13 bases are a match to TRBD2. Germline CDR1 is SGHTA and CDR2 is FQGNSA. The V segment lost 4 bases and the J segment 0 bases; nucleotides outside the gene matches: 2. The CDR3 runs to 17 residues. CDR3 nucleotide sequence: TGTGCCAGCAGCTCGGGACTAGCGGGACCGAACACCGGGGAGCTGTTTTTT. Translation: CASSSGLAGPNTGELFF.

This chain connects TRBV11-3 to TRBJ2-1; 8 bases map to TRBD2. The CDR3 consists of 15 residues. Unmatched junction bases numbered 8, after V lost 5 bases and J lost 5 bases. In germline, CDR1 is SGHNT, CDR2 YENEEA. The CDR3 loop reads CASSPSGSIDNEQFF. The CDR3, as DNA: TGTGCCAGCAGCCCGAGCGGGAGTATAGACAATGAGCAGTTCTTC.

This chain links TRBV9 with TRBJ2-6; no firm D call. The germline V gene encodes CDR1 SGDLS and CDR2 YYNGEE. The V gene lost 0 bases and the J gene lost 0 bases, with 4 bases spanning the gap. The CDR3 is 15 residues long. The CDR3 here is CASSVALSGANVLTF. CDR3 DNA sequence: TGTGCCAGCAGCGTAGCGCTCTCTGGGGCCAACGTCCTGACTTTC.

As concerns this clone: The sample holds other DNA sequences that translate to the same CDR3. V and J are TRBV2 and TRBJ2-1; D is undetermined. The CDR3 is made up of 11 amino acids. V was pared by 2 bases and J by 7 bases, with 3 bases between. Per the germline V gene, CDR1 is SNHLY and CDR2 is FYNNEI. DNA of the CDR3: TGTGCCAGCAGTGAATCAAATGAGCAGTTCTTC. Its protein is CASSESNEQFF.

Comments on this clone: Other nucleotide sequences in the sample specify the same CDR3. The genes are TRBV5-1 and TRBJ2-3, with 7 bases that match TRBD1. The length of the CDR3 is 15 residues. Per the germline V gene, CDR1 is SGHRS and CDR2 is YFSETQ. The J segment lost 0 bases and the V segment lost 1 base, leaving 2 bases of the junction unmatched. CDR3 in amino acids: CASSLRTGSTDTQYF. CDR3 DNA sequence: TGCGCCAGCAGCTTGAGGACAGGTAGCACAGATACGCAGTATTTT.

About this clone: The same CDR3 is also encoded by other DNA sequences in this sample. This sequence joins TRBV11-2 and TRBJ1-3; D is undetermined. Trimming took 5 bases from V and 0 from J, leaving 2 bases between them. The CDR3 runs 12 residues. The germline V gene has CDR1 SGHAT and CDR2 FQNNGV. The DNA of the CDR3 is TGTGCCAGCAGCCCCTCTGGAAACACCATATATTTT. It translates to CASSPSGNTIYF.

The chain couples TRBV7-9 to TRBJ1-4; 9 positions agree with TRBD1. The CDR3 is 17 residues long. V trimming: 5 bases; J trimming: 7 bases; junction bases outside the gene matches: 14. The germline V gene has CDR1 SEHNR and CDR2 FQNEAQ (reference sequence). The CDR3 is CASSRGQGGANSEKLFF. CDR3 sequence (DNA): TGTGCCAGCAGCCGGGGACAGGGAGGAGCTAATTCTGAAAAACTGTTTTTT.

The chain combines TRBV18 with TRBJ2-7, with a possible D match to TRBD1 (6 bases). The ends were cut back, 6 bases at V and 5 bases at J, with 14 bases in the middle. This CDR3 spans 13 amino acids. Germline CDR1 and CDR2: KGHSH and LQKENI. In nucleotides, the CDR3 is TGTGCCAGCTCTCCGCCACAGGGCCACGAGCAGTACTTC. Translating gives CASSPPQGHEQYF.

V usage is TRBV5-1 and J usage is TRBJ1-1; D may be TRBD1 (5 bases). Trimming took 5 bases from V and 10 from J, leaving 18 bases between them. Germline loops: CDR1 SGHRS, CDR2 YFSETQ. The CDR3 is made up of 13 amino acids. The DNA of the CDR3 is TGCGCCAGCAGGCTTCAGGGAGGCCCAGGAGCTTTCTTT. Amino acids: CASRLQGGPGAFF.

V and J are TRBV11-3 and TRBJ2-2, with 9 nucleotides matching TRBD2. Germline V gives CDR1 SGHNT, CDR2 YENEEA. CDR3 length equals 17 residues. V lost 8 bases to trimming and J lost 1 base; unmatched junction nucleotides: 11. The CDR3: CASEEEGLARNTGELFF. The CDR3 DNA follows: TGTGCCAGCGAAGAAGAAGGACTAGCGAGGAACACCGGGGAGCTGTTTTTT.

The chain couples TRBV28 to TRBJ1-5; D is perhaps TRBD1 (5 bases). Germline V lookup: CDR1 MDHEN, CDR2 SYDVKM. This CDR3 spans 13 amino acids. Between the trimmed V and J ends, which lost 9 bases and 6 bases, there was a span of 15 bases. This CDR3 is CASHFSGRQPQHF. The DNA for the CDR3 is TGTGCCAGTCATTTTTCGGGGCGTCAGCCCCAGCATTTT.

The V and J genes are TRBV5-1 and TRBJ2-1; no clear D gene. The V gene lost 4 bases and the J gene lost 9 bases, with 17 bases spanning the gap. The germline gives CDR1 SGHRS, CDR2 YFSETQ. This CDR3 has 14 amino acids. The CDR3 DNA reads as TGCGCCAGCAGCCCTAACTTAGAGATCAGTGAGCAGTTCTTC. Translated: CASSPNLEISEQFF. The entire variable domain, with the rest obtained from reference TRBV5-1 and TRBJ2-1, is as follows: KAGVTQTPRYLIKTRGQQVTLSCSPISGHRSVSWYQQTPGQGLQFLFEYFSETQRNKGNFPGRFSGRQFSNSRSEMNVSTLELGDSALYLCASSPNLEISEQFFGPGTRLTVL.

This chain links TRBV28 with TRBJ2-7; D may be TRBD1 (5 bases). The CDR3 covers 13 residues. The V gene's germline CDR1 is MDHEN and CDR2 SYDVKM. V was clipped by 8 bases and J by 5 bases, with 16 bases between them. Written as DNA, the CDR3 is TGTGCCAGCCTCGGGCAGGGTGGCGACGAGCAGTACTTC. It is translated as CASLGQGGDEQYF.

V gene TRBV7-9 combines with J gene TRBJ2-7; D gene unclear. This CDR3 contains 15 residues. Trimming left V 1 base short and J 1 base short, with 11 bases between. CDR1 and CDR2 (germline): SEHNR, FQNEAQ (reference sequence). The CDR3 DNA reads TGTGCCAGCAGCTTAGTAGGCAGGTTTTCCTACGAGCAGTACTTC. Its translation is CASSLVGRFSYEQYF.

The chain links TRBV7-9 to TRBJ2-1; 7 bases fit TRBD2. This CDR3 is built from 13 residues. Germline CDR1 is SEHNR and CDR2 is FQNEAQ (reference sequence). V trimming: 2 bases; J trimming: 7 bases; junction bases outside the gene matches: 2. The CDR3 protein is CASSLSSGNEQFF. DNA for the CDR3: TGTGCCAGCAGCTTATCTAGCGGTAATGAGCAGTTCTTC. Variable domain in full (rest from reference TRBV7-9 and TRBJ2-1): DTGVSQNPRHKITKRGQNVTFRCDPISEHNRLYWYRQTLGQGPEFLTYFQNEAQLEKSRLLSDRFSAERPKGSFSTLEIQRTEQGDSAMYLCASSLSSGNEQFFGPGTRLTVL.

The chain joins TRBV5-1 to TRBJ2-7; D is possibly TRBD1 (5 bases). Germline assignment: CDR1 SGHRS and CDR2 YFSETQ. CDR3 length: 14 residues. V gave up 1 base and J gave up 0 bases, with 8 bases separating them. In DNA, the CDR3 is TGCGCCAGCAGCTTGTGGGGCGTCTCCTACGAGCAGTACTTC. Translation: CASSLWGVSYEQYF.

DNA for the CDR3: TGCAGTGCCTGGAACGGAAACACCATATATTTT. Translation gives CSAWNGNTIYF. This chain joins TRBV20-1 and TRBJ1-3, with no clear D. The CDR3 is made up of 11 amino acids. In germline, CDR1 is DFQATT, CDR2 SNEGSKA (reference sequence). Deletions cut 6 bases from V and 4 bases from J, with 7 bases between.

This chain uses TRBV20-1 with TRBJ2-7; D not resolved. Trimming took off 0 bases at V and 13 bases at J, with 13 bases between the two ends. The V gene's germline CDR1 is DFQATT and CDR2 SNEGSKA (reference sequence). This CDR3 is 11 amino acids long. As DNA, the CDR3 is TGCAGTGCTAGAGATAGTCCATCCGATTACTTC. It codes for CSARDSPSDYF.

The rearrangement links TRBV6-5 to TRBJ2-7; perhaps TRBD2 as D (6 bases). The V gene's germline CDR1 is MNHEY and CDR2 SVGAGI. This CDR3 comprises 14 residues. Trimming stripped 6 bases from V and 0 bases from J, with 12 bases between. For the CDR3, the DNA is TGTGCCAGCAGACCGGGACTGAGCTCCTACGAGCAGTACTTC. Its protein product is CASRPGLSSYEQYF.

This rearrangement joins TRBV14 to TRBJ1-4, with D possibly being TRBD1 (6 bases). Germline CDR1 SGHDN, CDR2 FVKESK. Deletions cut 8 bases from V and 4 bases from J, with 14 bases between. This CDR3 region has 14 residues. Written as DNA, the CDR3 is TGTGCCAGCCTTGGGAGGGGGATTAATGAAAAACTGTTTTTT. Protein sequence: CASLGRGINEKLFF. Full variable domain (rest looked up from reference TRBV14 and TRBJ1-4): EAGVTQFPSHSVIEKGQTVTLRCDPISGHDNLYWYRRVMGKEIKFLLHFVKESKQDESGMPNNRFLAERTGGTYSTLKVQPAELEDSGVYFCASLGRGINEKLFFGSGTQLSVL.

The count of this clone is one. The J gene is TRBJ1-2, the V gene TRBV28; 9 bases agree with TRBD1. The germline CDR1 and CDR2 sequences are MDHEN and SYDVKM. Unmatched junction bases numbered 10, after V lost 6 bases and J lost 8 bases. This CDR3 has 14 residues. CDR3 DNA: TGTGCCAGCAGCGGTCCCGGGACAGGGCCCGGCTACACCTTC. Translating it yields CASSGPGTGPGYTF.